These 14 T cell receptor beta chains originate from one sample sequenced in a study of blood T cell repertoires in COVID-19. The table came from immunoSEQ multiplex PCR; TCRdb's copy has only in-frame clones and leaves some out. The data contain under 400,000 clones, roughly 86% of them singletons. Sequenced input: PBMCs or T cells enriched from blood (not recorded which). The receptors were sampled from a man aged 35 to 55 in a cohort exposed to, infected with or recovered from COVID-19 (not recorded which).

Remarks on this clone: The same CDR3 is also encoded by other DNA sequences in this sample. The chain carries TRBV20-1 and TRBJ1-3, with 7 bases lining up with TRBD1. The CDR3 has 14 residues. In germline, CDR1 is DFQATT, CDR2 SNEGSKA (reference sequence). After removal of 3 bases from V and 1 base from J, the junction contained 3 bases not matched to a gene. The CDR3 sequence is CSASNRGSGNTIYF. The CDR3 nucleotides are TGCAGTGCTAGTAACAGGGGATCTGGAAACACCATATATTTT.

This chain links TRBV7-2 with TRBJ1-5; TRBD1 agrees at 9 bases. The V segment lost 6 bases and the J segment 5 bases; nucleotides outside the gene matches: 8. Germline V CDR1 and CDR2: SGHTA, FQGNSA. CDR3 length: 15 amino acids. The chain's CDR3 is CASSTGQGTYQPQHF. The CDR3, as DNA: TGTGCCAGCAGTACCGGACAGGGGACCTATCAGCCCCAGCATTTT.

V is TRBV12-3 or TRBV12-4 and J is TRBJ1-2, with a possible D match to TRBD1 (5 bases). The CDR3 has 13 amino acids. V was pared by 5 bases and J by 0 bases, with 7 bases between. The CDR3 region is CASSKTANYGYTF. CDR3 in DNA: TGTGCCAGCAGTAAGACAGCTAACTATGGCTACACCTTC.

V usage is TRBV7-6 and J usage is TRBJ2-1; D not resolved. This CDR3 has 15 amino acids. V gave up 5 bases and J gave up 0 bases, with 11 bases separating them. The germline V gene encodes CDR1 SGHVS and CDR2 FNYEAQ. CDR3 protein: CASSPGLSSYNEQFF. CDR3 nucleotide sequence: TGTGCCAGCAGCCCAGGCCTTTCCTCCTACAATGAGCAGTTCTTC.

CDR3 sequence: CASSPSGSIYEQYF. CDR3 DNA: TGTGCCAGCTCACCTTCGGGAAGCATCTACGAGCAGTACTTC. The V gene is TRBV18, the J gene TRBJ2-7, with D maybe TRBD2 (5 bases). Trimming stripped 3 bases from V and 3 bases from J, with 12 bases between. This CDR3 spans 14 amino acids. Germline V gives CDR1 KGHSH, CDR2 LQKENI.

The chain's CDR3 is CASSSRGSYNEQFF. The CDR3 DNA is TGTGCCAGCAGCTCCAGGGGCTCCTACAATGAGCAGTTCTTC. The chain has TRBV11-2 and TRBJ2-1; TRBD1 is a possible D gene (6 bases). The CDR3 loop spans 14 amino acids. Germline V CDR1 and CDR2: SGHAT, FQNNGV. Deletions cut 4 bases from V and 0 bases from J, with 7 bases between.

J is TRBJ1-4 and V is TRBV7-9, with 7 bases lining up with TRBD1. V shed 5 bases and J 7 bases; nucleotides not matched to a gene: 7. This CDR3 is built from 14 residues. Germline-derived CDR1 and CDR2 are SEHNR and FQNEAQ (reference sequence). For the CDR3, the DNA is TGTGCCAGCAGCCAGGACAGGAGTTCTGAAAAACTGTTTTTT. Translated, it gives CASSQDRSSEKLFF.

The chain is built from TRBV6-5 and TRBJ1-4; a weak D match, TRBD1 (6 bases). The CDR3 runs to 12 residues. V was pared by 6 bases and J by 8 bases, with 10 bases between. Germline CDR1 reads MNHEY; CDR2 reads SVGAGI. The CDR3 nucleotides read TGTGCCAGCAGCCAAACAGGGGAAAAACTGTTTTTT. Translated: CASSQTGEKLFF.

This chain links TRBV18 with TRBJ2-1; D possibly corresponds to TRBD1 (6 bases). Germline V gene data show CDR1 as KGHSH and CDR2 as LQKENI. This CDR3 is 16 amino acids long. Trimming shortened V by 7 bases and J by 5 bases, and 21 bases separated the two germline ends. The CDR3 reads CASFTFPQGLHNEQFF. CDR3 DNA: TGTGCCAGCTTCACCTTCCCTCAGGGGCTCCACAATGAGCAGTTCTTC.

The chain carries TRBV6-5 and TRBJ1-2; TRBD1 aligns across 9 bases. The junction had 10 bases not matched to a gene; V was cut back by 10 bases and J by 4 bases. This CDR3 spans 14 amino acids. The germline V gene encodes CDR1 MNHEY and CDR2 SVGAGI. CDR3 loop: CATESTGGGYGYTF. CDR3 DNA: TGTGCCACCGAATCAACAGGGGGCGGCTATGGCTACACCTTC.

This rearrangement joins TRBV9 to TRBJ1-1, with D uncertain. The CDR3 extends over 14 amino acids. Germline CDR1 and CDR2: SGDLS and YYNGEE. V lost 0 bases and J lost 0, with 6 bases in between. CDR3 in DNA: TGTGCCAGCAGCGTAGAGCCCATGAACACTGAAGCTTTCTTT. Protein: CASSVEPMNTEAFF.

This chain uses TRBV11-2 with TRBJ2-3, with 7 bases matching TRBD2. Germline V lookup: CDR1 SGHAT, CDR2 FQNNGV. The junction had 19 bases not matched to a gene; V was cut back by 0 bases and J by 7 bases. The CDR3 has 19 residues. CDR3 protein: CASSLDGGDGGSRGNTQYF. The CDR3 coding sequence is TGTGCCAGCAGCTTAGATGGTGGGGACGGGGGGAGCCGGGGGAATACGCAGTATTTT. Filled out from reference TRBV11-2 and TRBJ2-3, the complete variable domain reads EAGVAQSPRYKIIEKRQSVAFWCNPISGHATLYWYQQILGQGPKLLIQFQNNGVVDDSQLPKDRFSAERLKGVDSTLKIQPAKLEDSAVYLCASSLDGGDGGSRGNTQYFGPGTRLTVL.

This clone was recorded a few times. The CDR3 region has the DNA TGTGCCAGCAGGGGGACAGGGAGTGGAAACACCATATATTTT. This gives the protein CASRGTGSGNTIYF. This chain connects TRBV28 to TRBJ1-3; 9 bases line up with TRBD1. The CDR3 length is 14 residues. The germline CDR1 and CDR2 sequences are MDHEN and SYDVKM. Trimming cost V 6 bases and J 3 bases; bases outside gene matches: 3.

This clone has just a few counts. The chain carries TRBV15 and TRBJ1-4; possible D gene TRBD1, 6 bases. The CDR3 is made up of 14 amino acids. V was clipped by 3 bases and J by 8 bases, with 13 bases between them. CDR1 and CDR2 (germline): LNHNV, YYDKDF (reference sequence). The CDR3: CATSRVDSREKLFF. CDR3 bases: TGTGCCACCAGCAGGGTGGACAGTCGGGAAAAACTGTTTTTT.